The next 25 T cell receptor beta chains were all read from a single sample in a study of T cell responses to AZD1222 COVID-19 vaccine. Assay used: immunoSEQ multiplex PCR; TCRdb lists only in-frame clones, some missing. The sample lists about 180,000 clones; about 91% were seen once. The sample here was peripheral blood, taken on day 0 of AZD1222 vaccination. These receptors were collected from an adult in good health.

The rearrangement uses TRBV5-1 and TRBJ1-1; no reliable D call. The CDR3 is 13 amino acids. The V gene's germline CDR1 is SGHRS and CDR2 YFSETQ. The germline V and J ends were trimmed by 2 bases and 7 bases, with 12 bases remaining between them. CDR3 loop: CASSLGGNGEAFF. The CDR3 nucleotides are TGCGCCAGCAGCTTAGGCGGTAATGGTGAAGCTTTCTTT.

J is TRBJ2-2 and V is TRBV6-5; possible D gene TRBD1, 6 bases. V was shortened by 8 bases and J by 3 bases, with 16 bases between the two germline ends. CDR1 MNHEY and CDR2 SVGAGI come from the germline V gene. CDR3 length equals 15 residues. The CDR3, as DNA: TGTGCCAGCGGAATGCAGGGGCCATACACCGGGGAGCTGTTTTTT. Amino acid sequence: CASGMQGPYTGELFF.

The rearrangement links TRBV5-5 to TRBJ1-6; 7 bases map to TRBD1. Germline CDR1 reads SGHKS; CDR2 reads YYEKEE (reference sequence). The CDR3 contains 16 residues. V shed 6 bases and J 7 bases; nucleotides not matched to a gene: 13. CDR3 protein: CASIDQTGRYNSPLHF. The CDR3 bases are TGTGCCAGCATTGACCAGACAGGGAGGTACAATTCACCCCTCCACTTT.

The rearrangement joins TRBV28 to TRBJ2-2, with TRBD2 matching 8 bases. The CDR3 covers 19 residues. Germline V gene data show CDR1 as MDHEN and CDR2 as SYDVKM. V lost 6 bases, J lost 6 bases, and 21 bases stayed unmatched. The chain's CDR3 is CASRTPAGVAGFSAGELFF. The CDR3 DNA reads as TGTGCCAGCAGAACCCCCGCAGGGGTAGCGGGGTTCTCAGCCGGGGAGCTGTTTTTT.

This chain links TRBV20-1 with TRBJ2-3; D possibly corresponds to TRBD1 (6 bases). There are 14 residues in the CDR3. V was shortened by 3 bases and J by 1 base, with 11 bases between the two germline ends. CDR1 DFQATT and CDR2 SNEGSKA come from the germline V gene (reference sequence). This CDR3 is CSASYGTRTDTQYF. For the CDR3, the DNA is TGCAGTGCTAGTTATGGGACACGCACAGATACGCAGTATTTT.

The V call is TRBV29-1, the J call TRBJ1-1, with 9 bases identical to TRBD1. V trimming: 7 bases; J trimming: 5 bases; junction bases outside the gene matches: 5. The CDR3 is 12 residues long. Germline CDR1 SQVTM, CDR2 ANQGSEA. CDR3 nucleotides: TGCAGCGCTAACAGGGGGCAAACTGAAGCTTTCTTT. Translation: CSANRGQTEAFF. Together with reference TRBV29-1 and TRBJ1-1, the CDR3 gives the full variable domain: SAVISQKPSRDICQRGTSLTIQCQVDSQVTMMFWYRQQPGQSLTLIATANQGSEATYESGFVIDKFPISRPNLTFSTLTVSNMSPEDSSIYLCSANRGQTEAFFGQGTRLTVV.

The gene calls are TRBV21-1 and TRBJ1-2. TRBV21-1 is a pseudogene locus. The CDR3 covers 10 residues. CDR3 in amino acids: CASSLNGYTF. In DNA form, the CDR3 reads TGTGCCAGCAGCCTTAATGGCTACACCTTC.

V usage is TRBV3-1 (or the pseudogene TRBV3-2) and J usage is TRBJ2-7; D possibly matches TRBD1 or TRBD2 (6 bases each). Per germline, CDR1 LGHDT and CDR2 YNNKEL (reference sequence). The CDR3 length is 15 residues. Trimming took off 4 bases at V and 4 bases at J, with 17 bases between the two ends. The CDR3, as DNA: TGTGCCAGCAGCCCGGGCGGAGGGGGGTCGTACGAGCAGTACTTC. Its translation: CASSPGGGGSYEQYF.

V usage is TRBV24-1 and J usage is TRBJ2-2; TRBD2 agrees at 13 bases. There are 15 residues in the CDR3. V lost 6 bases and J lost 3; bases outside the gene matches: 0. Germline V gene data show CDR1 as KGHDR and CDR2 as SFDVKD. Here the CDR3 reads CATSTSGRDTGELFF. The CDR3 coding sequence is TGTGCCACCAGTACTAGCGGGAGGGACACCGGGGAGCTGTTTTTT.

The DNA of the CDR3 is TGTGCCAGCAGTTACTCACAAGCGGAGACGCAGTATTTT. Protein product: CASSYSQAETQYF. The chain carries TRBV6-5 and TRBJ2-3, with D perhaps TRBD2 (5 bases). Looked up from germline, CDR1 is MNHEY and CDR2 is SVGAGI. The V gene lost 0 bases and the J gene lost 9 bases, with 10 bases spanning the gap. The CDR3 contains 13 residues.

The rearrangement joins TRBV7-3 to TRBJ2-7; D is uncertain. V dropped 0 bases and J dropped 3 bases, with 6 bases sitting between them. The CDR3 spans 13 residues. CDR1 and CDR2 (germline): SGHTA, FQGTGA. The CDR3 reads CASSLTGLYEQYF. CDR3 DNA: TGTGCCAGCAGCTTAACAGGCCTCTACGAGCAGTACTTC. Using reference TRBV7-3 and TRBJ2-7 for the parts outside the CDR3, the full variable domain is GAGVSQTPSNKVTEKGKYVELRCDPISGHTALYWYRQSLGQGPEFLIYFQGTGAADDSGLPNDRFFAVRPEGSVSTLKIQRTERGDSAVYLCASSLTGLYEQYFGPGTRLTVT.

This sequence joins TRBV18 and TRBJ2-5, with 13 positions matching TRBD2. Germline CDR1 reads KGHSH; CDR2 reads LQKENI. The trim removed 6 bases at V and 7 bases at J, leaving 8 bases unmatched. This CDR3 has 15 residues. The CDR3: CASSPGTSGTGTQYF. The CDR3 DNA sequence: TGTGCCAGCTCCCCCGGGACTAGCGGGACGGGGACCCAGTACTTC.

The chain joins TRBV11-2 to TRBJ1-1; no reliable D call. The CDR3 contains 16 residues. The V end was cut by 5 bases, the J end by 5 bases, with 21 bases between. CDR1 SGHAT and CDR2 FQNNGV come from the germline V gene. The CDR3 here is CASSPRPGEGRTEAFF. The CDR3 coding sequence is TGTGCCAGCAGCCCTCGTCCGGGTGAGGGAAGGACTGAAGCTTTCTTT.

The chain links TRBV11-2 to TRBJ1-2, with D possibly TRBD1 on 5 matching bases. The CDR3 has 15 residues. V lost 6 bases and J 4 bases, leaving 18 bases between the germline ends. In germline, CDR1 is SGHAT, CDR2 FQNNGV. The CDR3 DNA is TGTGCCAGCAGGGGCGACAGACCACTGAGCTATGGCTACACCTTC. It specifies CASRGDRPLSYGYTF.

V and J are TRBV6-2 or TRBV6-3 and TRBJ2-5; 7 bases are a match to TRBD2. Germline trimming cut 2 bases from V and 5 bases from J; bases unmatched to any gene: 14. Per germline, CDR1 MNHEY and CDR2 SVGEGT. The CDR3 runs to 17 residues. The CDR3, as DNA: TGTGCCAGCAGTTACCCCCTGAGAGCGGGGAAGATGGAGACCCAGTACTTC. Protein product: CASSYPLRAGKMETQYF.

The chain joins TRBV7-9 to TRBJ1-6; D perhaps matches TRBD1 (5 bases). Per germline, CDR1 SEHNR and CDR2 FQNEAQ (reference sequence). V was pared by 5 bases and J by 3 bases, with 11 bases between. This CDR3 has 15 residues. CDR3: CASSMGDSYNSPLHF. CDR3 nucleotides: TGTGCCAGCAGCATGGGGGATAGCTATAATTCACCCCTCCACTTT.

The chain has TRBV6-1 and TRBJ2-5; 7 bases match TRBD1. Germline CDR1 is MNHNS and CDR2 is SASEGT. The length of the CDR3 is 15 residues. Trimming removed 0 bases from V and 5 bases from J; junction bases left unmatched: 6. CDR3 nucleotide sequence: TGTGCCAGCAGTGAAGCGCTAATAGGGGGCGAGACCCAGTACTTC. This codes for CASSEALIGGETQYF.

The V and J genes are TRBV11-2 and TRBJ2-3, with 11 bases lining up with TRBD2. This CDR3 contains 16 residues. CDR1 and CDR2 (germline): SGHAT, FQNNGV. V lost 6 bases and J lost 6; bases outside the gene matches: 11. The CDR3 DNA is TGTGCCAGCAGGTCTTCTAGCGGGGGGAATTGGGATACGCAGTATTTT. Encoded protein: CASRSSSGGNWDTQYF. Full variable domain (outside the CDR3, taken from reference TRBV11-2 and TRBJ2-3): EAGVAQSPRYKIIEKRQSVAFWCNPISGHATLYWYQQILGQGPKLLIQFQNNGVVDDSQLPKDRFSAERLKGVDSTLKIQPAKLEDSAVYLCASRSSSGGNWDTQYFGPGTRLTVL.

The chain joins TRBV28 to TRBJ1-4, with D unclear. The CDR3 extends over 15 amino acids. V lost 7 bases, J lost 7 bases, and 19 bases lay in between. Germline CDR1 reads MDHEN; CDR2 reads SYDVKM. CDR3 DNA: TGTGCCAGCACCACACCGGGCGGCGGTGGTGAAAAACTGTTTTTT. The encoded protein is CASTTPGGGGEKLFF.

CDR3 nucleotides: TGTGCCAGCAGCCCTTCCGGGCTAACGGCCCAGTACTTC. Amino acid sequence: CASSPSGLTAQYF. The chain employs TRBV7-3 and TRBJ2-5; D is uncertain. The CDR3 loop spans 13 amino acids. Germline V gene lookup returns CDR1 SGHTA and CDR2 FQGTGA. Trimming took off 5 bases at V and 9 bases at J, with 16 bases between the two ends.

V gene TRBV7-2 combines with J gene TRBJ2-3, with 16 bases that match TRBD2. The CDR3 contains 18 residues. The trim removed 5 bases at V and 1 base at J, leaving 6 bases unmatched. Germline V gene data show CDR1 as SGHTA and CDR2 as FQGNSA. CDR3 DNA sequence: TGTGCCAGCAGCCCCGGGACTAGCGGGAGGGCCCGCACAGATACGCAGTATTTT. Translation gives CASSPGTSGRARTDTQYF.

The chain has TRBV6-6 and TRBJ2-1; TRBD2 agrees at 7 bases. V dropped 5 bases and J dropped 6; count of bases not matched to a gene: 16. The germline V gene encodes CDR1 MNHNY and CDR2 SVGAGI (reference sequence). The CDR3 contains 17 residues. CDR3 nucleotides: TGTGCCAGCAGTCTAGATAGTGCTAGCGGATTTCCCAATGAGCAGTTCTTC. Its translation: CASSLDSASGFPNEQFF.

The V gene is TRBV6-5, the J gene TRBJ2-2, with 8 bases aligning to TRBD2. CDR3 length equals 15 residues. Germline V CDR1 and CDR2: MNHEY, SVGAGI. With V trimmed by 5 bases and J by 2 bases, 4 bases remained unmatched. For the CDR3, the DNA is TGTGCCAGCAGTCGTAGCGGGGCAAACACCGGGGAGCTGTTTTTT. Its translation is CASSRSGANTGELFF.

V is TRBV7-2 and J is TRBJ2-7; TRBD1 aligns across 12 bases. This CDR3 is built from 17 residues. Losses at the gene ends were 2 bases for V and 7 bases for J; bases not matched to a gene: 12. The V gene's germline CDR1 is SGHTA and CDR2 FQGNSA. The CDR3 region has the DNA TGTGCCAGCAGCTTATCCTCTTGGGGACAGGGGGCTGGGGAGCAGTACTTC. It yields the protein CASSLSSWGQGAGEQYF.

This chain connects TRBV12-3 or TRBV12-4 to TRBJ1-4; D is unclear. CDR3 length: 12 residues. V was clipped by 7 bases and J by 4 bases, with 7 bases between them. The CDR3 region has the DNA TGTGCCAGCACCCACCTTAATGAAAAACTGTTTTTT. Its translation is CASTHLNEKLFF.